This TCR beta chain was observed in a study of T cells after yellow fever vaccination. General study findings and limits: Reappearing after the booster were most of the clones from primary vaccination (roughly 95% CD4, 75% to 90% CD8). Repertoires obtained by FACS sorting could include abundant clonotypes that entered as contaminants from the bulk population. Though weaker, the secondary response peaked faster, on day 5 versus 15.

In the case of this clonotype: Its antigen is undetermined.

Trimming left V 0 bases short and J 5 bases short, with 8 bases between. Germline CDR1 reads MNHNY; CDR2 reads SVGAGI (reference sequence). The CDR3 is made up of 13 amino acids. TCRdb reanalysed the 5' RACE reads using MiXCR and keeps one entry per CDR3 protein. The repertoire has some 160,000 distinct CDR3 sequences, approximately 9.7% of them found once; the top ten carry roughly 36%. The source was CD8+ T cells sorted from PBMCs, collected 45 days after the yellow fever booster vaccination. The TCR comes from a man aged 18 to 30 who received the YFV17D yellow fever vaccine. V and J are TRBV6-6 and TRBJ2-7, with D tentatively TRBD2 (5 bases). The CDR3 nucleotides are TGTGCCAGCAGTTACTCGTACGGGGACGAGCAGTACTTC. It translates to CASSYSYGDEQYF.